Below, 20 T cell receptor beta chains from the same sample are listed, as sequenced in a study of spatial heterogeneity in lung cancer. A single record per CDR3 protein comes from TCRdb applying MiXCR to the 5' RACE reads. The sample carries 50,000 to 75,000 distinct CDR3 sequences, 6.3% recorded once. The sample's time point: sample taken at primary tumor resection. This sample comprised PBMCs, obtained at surgery. The source of these receptors is a female donor with early-stage non-small cell lung cancer.

The chain has TRBV29-1 and TRBJ2-7; the match to TRBD2 covers 8 bases. The CDR3 runs 15 residues. Germline CDR1 SQVTM, CDR2 ANQGSEA. V lost 1 base and J lost 2; bases outside the gene matches: 7. CDR3 sequence: CSVEGGLAGTYEQYF. CDR3 nucleotide sequence: TGCAGCGTTGAAGGCGGACTAGCTGGAACCTACGAGCAGTACTTC.

The J gene is TRBJ2-4, the V gene TRBV24-1; D is perhaps TRBD2 (5 bases). Germline CDR1 and CDR2: KGHDR and SFDVKD. Trimming took off 4 bases at V and 7 bases at J, with 7 bases between the two ends. The length of the CDR3 is 12 residues. In nucleotides, the CDR3 is TGTGCCACCAGTGAGGGAGATAACATTCAGTACTTC. Its protein is CATSEGDNIQYF.

The V call is TRBV5-6, the J call TRBJ1-2; D is ambiguous. The CDR3 spans 13 residues. Between the trimmed V and J ends, which lost 4 bases and 4 bases, there was a span of 11 bases. The V gene's germline CDR1 is SGHDT and CDR2 YYEEEE. Here the CDR3 reads CASSPHSVYGYTF. DNA for the CDR3: TGTGCCAGCAGCCCGCACAGCGTCTATGGCTACACCTTC. Together with reference TRBV5-6 and TRBJ1-2, the CDR3 gives the full variable domain: DAGVTQSPTHLIKTRGQQVTLRCSPKSGHDTVSWYQQALGQGPQFIFQYYEEEERQRGNFPDRFSGHQFPNYSSELNVNALLLGDSALYLCASSPHSVYGYTFGSGTRLTVV.

This clonotype was counted ten times or more. This rearrangement joins TRBV11-2 to TRBJ1-4; D might be TRBD1 (5 bases). The germline V gene encodes CDR1 SGHAT and CDR2 FQNNGV. The CDR3 has 16 residues. The V gene lost 4 bases and the J gene lost 8 bases, with 20 bases spanning the gap. Here the CDR3 DNA reads TGTGCCAGCAGCTCTGGCGCCGGGGCGCGGCGGGAAAAACTGTTTTTT. Translated, it gives CASSSGAGARREKLFF.

There are many counts of this clonotype. This rearrangement joins TRBV6-5 to TRBJ1-5, with D uncertain. CDR1 MNHEY and CDR2 SVGAGI come from the germline V gene. The CDR3 consists of 13 residues. Trimming pared 5 bases from V and 3 bases from J, leaving 8 bases between. The CDR3 nucleotides read TGTGCCAGCAGTAGCAGGTCCAATCAGCCCCAGCATTTT. Translated, it gives CASSSRSNQPQHF.

This clonotype was counted only a few times. The gene calls are TRBV30 and TRBJ1-3, with D hard to call. The CDR3 is 14 amino acids. Trimming took 3 bases from V and 2 from J, leaving 11 bases between them. Germline CDR1 is GTSNPN and CDR2 is SVGIG (reference sequence). The CDR3 DNA follows: TGTGCCTGGAGATCTGGCCGGGCTGGAAACACCATATATTTT. Protein product: CAWRSGRAGNTIYF. Together with reference TRBV30 and TRBJ1-3, the CDR3 gives the full variable domain: SQTIHQWPATLVQPVGSPLSLECTVEGTSNPNLYWYRQAAGRGLQLLFYSVGIGQISSEVPQNLSASRPQDRQFILSSKKLLLSDSGFYLCAWRSGRAGNTIYFGEGSWLTVV.

This clonotype was recorded many times. This chain links TRBV5-1 with TRBJ2-7, with D hard to call. The CDR3 has 14 residues. The V end was cut by 3 bases, the J end by 0 bases, with 10 bases between. The germline V gene encodes CDR1 SGHRS and CDR2 YFSETQ. CDR3 protein: CASSSSRSSYEQYF. The DNA of the CDR3 is TGCGCCAGCAGCTCGAGCAGGAGCTCCTACGAGCAGTACTTC. Based on the CDR3 plus reference TRBV5-1 and TRBJ2-7, the full variable domain is KAGVTQTPRYLIKTRGQQVTLSCSPISGHRSVSWYQQTPGQGLQFLFEYFSETQRNKGNFPGRFSGRQFSNSRSEMNVSTLELGDSALYLCASSSSRSSYEQYFGPGTRLTVT.

The chain employs TRBV3-1 and TRBJ2-2, with D possibly TRBD2 on 6 matching bases. This CDR3 comprises 13 residues. The V end was cut by 2 bases, the J end by 6 bases, with 7 bases between. Germline CDR1 is LGHDT and CDR2 is YNNKEL (reference sequence). The CDR3 DNA reads TGTGCCAGCAGCCAACGCGGGGCCGGGGAGCTGTTTTTT. Its translation: CASSQRGAGELFF.

This clonotype was seen at least ten times. The genes are TRBV7-2 and TRBJ2-5; tentative D call: TRBD1 (6 bases). In germline, CDR1 is SGHTA, CDR2 FQGNSA. Between the trimmed V and J ends, which lost 2 bases and 5 bases, there was a span of 12 bases. The CDR3 runs to 14 residues. This CDR3 is CASSLSTGHETQYF. The CDR3 bases are TGTGCCAGCAGCTTAAGTACAGGGCACGAGACCCAGTACTTC.

In this sample, this clonotype turned up many times. The gene calls are TRBV28 and TRBJ1-2; tentatively, D is TRBD1 (5 bases). This CDR3 has 12 residues. Deletions cut 6 bases from V and 4 bases from J, with 9 bases between. Germline CDR1 MDHEN, CDR2 SYDVKM. CDR3 protein: CASRLTAYGYTF. The CDR3 nucleotides are TGTGCCAGCAGGCTGACAGCCTATGGCTACACCTTC.

There are many counts of this clonotype. The chain links TRBV6-2 or TRBV6-3 to TRBJ2-5, with D possibly being TRBD1 (5 bases). CDR1 MNHEY and CDR2 SVGEGT come from the germline V gene. Deletions cut 6 bases from V and 4 bases from J, with 18 bases between. CDR3 length: 15 residues. CDR3 nucleotides: TGTGCCAGCAGCGTCCAGCTGGGGCCCGGAGAGACCCAGTACTTC. Translation gives CASSVQLGPGETQYF.

This clonotype has more than one count but fewer than ten. J is TRBJ2-3 and V is TRBV6-2 or TRBV6-3; TRBD2 aligns across 9 bases. Per the germline V gene, CDR1 is MNHEY and CDR2 is SVGEGT. The CDR3 is made up of 17 amino acids. V gave up 8 bases and J gave up 4 bases; unmatched junction bases: 16. The CDR3 region is CASSLRTSVSWADTQYF. The CDR3 DNA follows: TGTGCCAGCTCCCTGAGGACTAGCGTCTCATGGGCAGATACGCAGTATTTT.

This clonotype was seen a handful of times. This chain joins TRBV19 and TRBJ1-4; D not certain. Per the germline V gene, CDR1 is LNHDA and CDR2 is SQIVND (reference sequence). V was cut by 3 bases and J by 8 bases, with 13 bases left in between. The CDR3 runs 14 residues. CDR3 coding DNA: TGTGCCAGTAGTATCACGGGAGACGAAGAAAAACTGTTTTTT. Amino acid sequence: CASSITGDEEKLFF.

This clonotype was seen only a few times. The chain uses TRBV20-1 and TRBJ2-5; 11 bases align to TRBD2. Unmatched junction bases numbered 17, after V lost 6 bases and J lost 2 bases. CDR1 and CDR2 (germline): DFQATT, SNEGSKA (reference sequence). The CDR3 is made up of 18 amino acids. CDR3 nucleotides: TGCAGTGCCCCCAACCCTCTATCTAGCGGGAGGCCGCAAGAGACCCAGTACTTC. Protein: CSAPNPLSSGRPQETQYF.

Ten or more counts support this clonotype. The chain carries TRBV7-2 and TRBJ1-5; a possible D gene is TRBD1 (5 bases). This CDR3 is built from 14 residues. Trimming removed 6 bases at V and 4 bases at J, with 13 bases between. Germline V gives CDR1 SGHTA, CDR2 FQGNSA. CDR3 sequence reads: CASSRRKGNQPQHF. DNA of the CDR3: TGTGCCAGCAGTAGAAGGAAGGGGAATCAGCCCCAGCATTTT.

The sample holds many counts of this clonotype. This chain joins TRBV7-9 and TRBJ2-5, with 7 bases aligning to TRBD1. CDR3 length: 16 residues. V shed 5 bases, J shed 1 base, and the junction held 10 bases outside the gene matches. The germline V gene encodes CDR1 SEHNR and CDR2 FQNEAQ (reference sequence). CDR3 loop: CASSAPPTGVQETQYF. Written as DNA, the CDR3 is TGTGCCAGCAGCGCCCCCCCCACAGGGGTCCAAGAGACCCAGTACTTC.

The V call is TRBV5-6, the J call TRBJ2-5; D might be TRBD1 (6 bases). Germline V lookup: CDR1 SGHDT, CDR2 YYEEEE. The CDR3 totals 16 residues. Trimming removed 2 bases at V and 1 base at J, with 15 bases between. In DNA form, the CDR3 reads TGTGCCAGCAGCTTTCTCCGGGACACCCCCCAAGAGACCCAGTACTTC. Residues: CASSFLRDTPQETQYF.

This clonotype was seen only a few times. The rearrangement joins TRBV5-4 to TRBJ2-7; 8 nucleotides agree with TRBD1. With 4 bases clipped from V and 4 bases from J, the junction kept 4 bases outside the gene matches. The germline CDR1 and CDR2 sequences are SGHNT and YYREEE (reference sequence). The CDR3 runs 13 residues. The CDR3 sequence: CASSADRVYEQYF. The CDR3 region has the DNA TGTGCCAGCAGCGCGGACAGGGTATACGAGCAGTACTTC.

This clonotype was seen at least ten times. The chain joins TRBV5-5 to TRBJ2-3; D gene unclear. Germline-derived CDR1 and CDR2 are SGHKS and YYEKEE (reference sequence). This CDR3 is 13 amino acids long. The V gene lost 0 bases and the J gene lost 6 bases, with 8 bases spanning the gap. CDR3 residues: CASSLGRPDTQYF. CDR3 coding DNA: TGTGCCAGCAGCTTGGGGCGCCCGGATACGCAGTATTTT.

This clonotype was picked up many times. This chain uses TRBV27 with TRBJ2-4, with a weak D call TRBD1 (5 bases). The CDR3 totals 16 residues. CDR1 is MNHEY and CDR2 is SMNVEV in the germline V gene (reference sequence). Trimming stripped 2 bases from V and 0 bases from J, with 11 bases between. CDR3 sequence (DNA): TGTGCCAGCAGTTTAGACAGCCGCTTAGCCAAAAACATTCAGTACTTC. Encoded protein: CASSLDSRLAKNIQYF.